This is a list of T cell receptor beta chains from one sample in a study of cytomegalovirus exposure and HLA in healthy donors. Clones were read by immunoSEQ multiplex PCR, and TCRdb kept only the in-frame ones, dropping some. The table records around 41,000 clones, almost 70% of them present only once. Sequenced input: PBMCs. Receptor source: a man aged 40-55 years in good health and CMV-seronegative. CDR3s include the opening cysteine and the closing phenylalanine or tryptophan. A D gene is named only where the DNA matches it firmly. The size of a clone is reported for some rows only, either as once, few or many, or as a class for expanded clones.

cdr3_length j_call v_call d_call clone_size cdr3_nt cdr3_aa
13 TRBJ2-7 TRBV29-1 NA few TGCAGCGTTGGCGAGGGACTGACTTACGAGCAGTACTTC CSVGEGLTYEQYF
14 TRBJ1-2 TRBV5-1 NA once TGCGCCAGCAGCTTGGAAGGGGCAACCTATGGCTACACCTTC CASSLEGATYGYTF
15 TRBJ2-1 TRBV2 NA NA TGTGCCAGCAGCACGGGACTCAGCTCCTACAATGAGCAGTTCTTC CASSTGLSSYNEQFF
14 TRBJ2-7 TRBV28 NA NA TGTGCCAGCAGTTTAGAGGAGACCACATACGAGCAGTACTTC CASSLEETTYEQYF
16 TRBJ1-1 TRBV30 NA few TGTGCCTGGTCCGCGGGAATCCCACCGACGAACACTGAAGCTTTCTTT CAWSAGIPPTNTEAFF
15 TRBJ1-1 TRBV5-1 NA NA TGCGCCAGCAGCTTGGGTCGTCTGGGGGGCACTGAAGCTTTCTTT CASSLGRLGGTEAFF
14 TRBJ1-1 TRBV5-8 NA NA TGTGCCAGCAGCTCAGACACAACTTCCACTGAAGCTTTCTTT CASSSDTTSTEAFF
14 TRBJ2-2 TRBV6-4 NA NA TGTGCCAGCAATCAGGGGCCGGACACCGGGGAGCTGTTTTTT CASNQGPDTGELFF
15 TRBJ2-7 TRBV5-6 NA few TGTGCCAGCAGCTCGAACAGGGGGGGGCGCTACGAGCAGTACTTC CASSSNRGGRYEQYF
14 TRBJ1-1 TRBV5-1 NA NA TGCGCCAGCAGCCCTAAGACAGAGAACACTGAAGCTTTCTTT CASSPKTENTEAFF
15 TRBJ1-4 TRBV21-1 NA NA TGTGCCAGCAGCAAAAGACAGGCAACTAATGAAAAACTGTTTTTT CASSKRQATNEKLFF
15 TRBJ2-3 TRBV7-2 NA few TGTGCCAGCAGCTTAGTGGCTAGCGACACAGATACGCAGTATTTT CASSLVASDTDTQYF
13 TRBJ1-1 TRBV30 NA NA TGTGCCTGGAGTCGTGGGGGGAGCACTGAAGCTTTCTTT CAWSRGGSTEAFF
16 TRBJ2-7 TRBV10-3 NA few TGTGCCATCAGTGAGCCACCATACACCGACTCCTACGAGCAGTACTTC CAISEPPYTDSYEQYF
13 TRBJ1-2 TRBV28 NA NA TGTGCCAGCAGTTTAACGGGGGACTATGGCTACACCTTC CASSLTGDYGYTF
16 TRBJ2-7 TRBV28 NA NA TGTGCCAGCAGTTCCACAGGGAGTCCATCTCCCTACGAGCAGTACTTC CASSSTGSPSPYEQYF
14 TRBJ2-3 TRBV10-3 TRBD2 NA TGTGCCATCAGTAAAGCGGGGGGCACAGATACGCAGTATTTT CAISKAGGTDTQYF
14 TRBJ1-2 TRBV2 NA NA TGTGCCAGGGGGAGAGGATTTCCCTTTCCTGGCTACACCTTC CARGRGFPFPGYTF